This T cell receptor beta chain derives from a study of blood T cell repertoires in COVID-19. The CDR3 is 15 amino acids. V shed 5 bases and J 2 bases; nucleotides not matched to a gene: 8. From germline, CDR1 is SGHAT and CDR2 FQNNGV. Under the authors' procedure: Amplification of reference gene primers provided the estimated nucleated cell counts. Produced via immunoSEQ multiplex PCR; TCRdb's table is partial and in-frame only. Clone size and the V and J calls come from that table; the DNA yielded D and trimming. This table holds nearly 250,000 clones, more than 70% found once. Seattle participants joined during active infection and were tracked over time.

Specimen: peripheral blood. This chain links TRBV11-2 with TRBJ2-5; 7 bases map to TRBD2. The TCR comes from a woman of 80 years or more with COVID-19, enrolled during active disease. This chain's CDR3 is CASSPGGSGQETQYF. CDR3 in DNA: TGTGCCAGCAGCCCAGGCGGTAGCGGGCAAGAGACCCAGTACTTC.